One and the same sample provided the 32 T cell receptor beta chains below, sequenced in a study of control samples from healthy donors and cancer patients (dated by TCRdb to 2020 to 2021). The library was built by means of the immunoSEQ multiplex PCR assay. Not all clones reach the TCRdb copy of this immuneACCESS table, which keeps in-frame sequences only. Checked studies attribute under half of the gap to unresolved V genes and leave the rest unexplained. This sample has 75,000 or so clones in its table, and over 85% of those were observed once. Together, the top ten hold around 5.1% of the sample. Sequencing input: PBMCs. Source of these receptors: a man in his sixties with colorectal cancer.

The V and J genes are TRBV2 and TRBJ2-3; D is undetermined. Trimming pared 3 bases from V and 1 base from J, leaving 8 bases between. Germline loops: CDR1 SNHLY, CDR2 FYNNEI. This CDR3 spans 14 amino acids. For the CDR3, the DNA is TGTGCCAGCAGTGAGCTCTACGGCACAGATACGCAGTATTTT. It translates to CASSELYGTDTQYF.

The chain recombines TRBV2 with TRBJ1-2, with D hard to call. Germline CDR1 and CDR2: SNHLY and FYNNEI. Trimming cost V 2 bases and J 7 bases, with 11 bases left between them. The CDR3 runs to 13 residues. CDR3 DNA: TGTGCCAGCAGTGAAACAGCGCCACTTGGCTACACCTTC. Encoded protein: CASSETAPLGYTF.

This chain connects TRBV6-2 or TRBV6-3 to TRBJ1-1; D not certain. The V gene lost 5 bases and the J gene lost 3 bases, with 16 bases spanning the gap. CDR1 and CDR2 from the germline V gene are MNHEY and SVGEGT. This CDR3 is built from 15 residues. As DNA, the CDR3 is TGTGCCAGCAGTGACTACTCAGGAGCTGACACTGAAGCTTTCTTT. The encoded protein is CASSDYSGADTEAFF.

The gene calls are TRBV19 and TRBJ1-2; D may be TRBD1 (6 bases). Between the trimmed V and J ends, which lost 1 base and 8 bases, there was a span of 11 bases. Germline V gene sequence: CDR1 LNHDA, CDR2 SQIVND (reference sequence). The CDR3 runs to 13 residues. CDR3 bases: TGTGCCAGTAGTATAGGCCGGACAGAAGGCTACACCTTC. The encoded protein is CASSIGRTEGYTF.

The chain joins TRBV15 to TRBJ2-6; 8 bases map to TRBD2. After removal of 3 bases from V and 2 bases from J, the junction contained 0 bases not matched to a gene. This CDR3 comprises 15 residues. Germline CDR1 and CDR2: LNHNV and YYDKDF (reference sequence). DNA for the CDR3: TGTGCCACCAGCAGCGGGGGGGCTGGGGCCAACGTCCTGACTTTC. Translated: CATSSGGAGANVLTF.

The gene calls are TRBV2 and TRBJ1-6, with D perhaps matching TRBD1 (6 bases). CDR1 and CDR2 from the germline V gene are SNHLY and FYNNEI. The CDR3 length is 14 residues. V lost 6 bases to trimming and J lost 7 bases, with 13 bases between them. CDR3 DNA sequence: TGTGCCAGCAGAGTTGGGGGCCAAAATTCACCCCTCCACTTT. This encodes CASRVGGQNSPLHF.

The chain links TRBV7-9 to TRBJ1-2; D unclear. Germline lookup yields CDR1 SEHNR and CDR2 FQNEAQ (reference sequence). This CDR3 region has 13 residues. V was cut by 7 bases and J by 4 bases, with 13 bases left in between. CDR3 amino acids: CASTQVGPYGYTF. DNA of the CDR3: TGTGCCAGCACCCAGGTGGGCCCCTATGGCTACACCTTC.

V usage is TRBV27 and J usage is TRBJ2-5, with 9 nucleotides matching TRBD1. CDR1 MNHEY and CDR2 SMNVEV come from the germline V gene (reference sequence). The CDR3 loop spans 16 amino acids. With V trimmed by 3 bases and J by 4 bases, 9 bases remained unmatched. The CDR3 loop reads CASSFSGTGRRETQYF. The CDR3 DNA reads TGTGCCAGCAGTTTCTCCGGGACAGGGCGGAGAGAGACCCAGTACTTC.

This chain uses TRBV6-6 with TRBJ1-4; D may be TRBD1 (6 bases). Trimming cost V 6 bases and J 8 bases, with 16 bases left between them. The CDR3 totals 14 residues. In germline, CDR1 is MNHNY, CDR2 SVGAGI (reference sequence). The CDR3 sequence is CASRPPRGGEKLFF. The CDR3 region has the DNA TGTGCCAGCAGACCCCCCAGGGGTGGCGAAAAACTGTTTTTT.

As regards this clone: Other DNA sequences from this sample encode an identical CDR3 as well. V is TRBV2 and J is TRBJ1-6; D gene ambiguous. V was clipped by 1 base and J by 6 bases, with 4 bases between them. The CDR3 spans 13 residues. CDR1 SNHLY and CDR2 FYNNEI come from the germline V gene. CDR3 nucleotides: TGTGCCAGCAGTGAAGTCGCTAATTCACCCCTCCACTTT. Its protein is CASSEVANSPLHF.

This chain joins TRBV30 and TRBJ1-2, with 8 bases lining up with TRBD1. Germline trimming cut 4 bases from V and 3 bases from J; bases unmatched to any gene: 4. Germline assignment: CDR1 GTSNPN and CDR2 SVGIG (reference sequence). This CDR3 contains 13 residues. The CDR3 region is CAWTSQGDYGYTF. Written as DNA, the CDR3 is TGTGCCTGGACCTCACAGGGGGACTATGGCTACACCTTC.

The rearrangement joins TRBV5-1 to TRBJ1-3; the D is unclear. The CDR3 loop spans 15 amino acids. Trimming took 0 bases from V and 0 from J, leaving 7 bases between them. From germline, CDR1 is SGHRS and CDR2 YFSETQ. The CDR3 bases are TGCGCCAGCAGCTTGGGTGGGAGCTCTGGAAACACCATATATTTT. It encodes CASSLGGSSGNTIYF.

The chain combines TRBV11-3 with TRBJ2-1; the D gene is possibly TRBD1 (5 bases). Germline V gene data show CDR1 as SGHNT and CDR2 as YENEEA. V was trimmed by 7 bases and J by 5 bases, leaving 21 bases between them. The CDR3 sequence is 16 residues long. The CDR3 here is CASNYIAWGENNEQFF. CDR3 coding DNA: TGTGCCAGCAACTATATTGCTTGGGGCGAAAACAATGAGCAGTTCTTC.

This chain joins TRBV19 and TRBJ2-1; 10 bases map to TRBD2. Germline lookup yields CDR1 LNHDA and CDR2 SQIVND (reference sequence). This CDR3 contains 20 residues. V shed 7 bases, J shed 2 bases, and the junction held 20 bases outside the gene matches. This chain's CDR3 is CASTPGASGGSMIAYNEQFF. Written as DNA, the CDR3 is TGTGCCAGTACCCCCGGGGCTAGCGGGGGAAGTATGATAGCCTACAATGAGCAGTTCTTC.

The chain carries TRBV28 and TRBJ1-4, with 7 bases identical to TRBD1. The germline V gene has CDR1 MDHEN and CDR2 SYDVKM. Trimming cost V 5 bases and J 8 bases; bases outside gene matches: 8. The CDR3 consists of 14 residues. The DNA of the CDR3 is TGTGCCAGCAGTCCCTCGGACAGGTGGGAAAAACTGTTTTTT. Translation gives CASSPSDRWEKLFF.

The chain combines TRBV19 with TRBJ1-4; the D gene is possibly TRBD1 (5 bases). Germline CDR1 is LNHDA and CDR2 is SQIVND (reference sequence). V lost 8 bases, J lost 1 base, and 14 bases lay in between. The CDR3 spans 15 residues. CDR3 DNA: TGTGCCAGTTCTGCCCGGGGGGTAACTAATGAAAAACTGTTTTTT. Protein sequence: CASSARGVTNEKLFF.

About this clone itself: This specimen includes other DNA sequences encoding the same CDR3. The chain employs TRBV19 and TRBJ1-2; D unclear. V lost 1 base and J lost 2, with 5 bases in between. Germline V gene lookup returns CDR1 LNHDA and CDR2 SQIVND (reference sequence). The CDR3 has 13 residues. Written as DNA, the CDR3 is TGTGCCAGTAGTATAGGGGGAAACTATGGCTACACCTTC. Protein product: CASSIGGNYGYTF.

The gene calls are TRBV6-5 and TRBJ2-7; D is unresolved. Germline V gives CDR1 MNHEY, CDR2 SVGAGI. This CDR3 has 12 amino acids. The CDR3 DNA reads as TGTGCTGCGTCGGGCAGGATGTACGAGCAGTACTTC. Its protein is CAASGRMYEQYF.

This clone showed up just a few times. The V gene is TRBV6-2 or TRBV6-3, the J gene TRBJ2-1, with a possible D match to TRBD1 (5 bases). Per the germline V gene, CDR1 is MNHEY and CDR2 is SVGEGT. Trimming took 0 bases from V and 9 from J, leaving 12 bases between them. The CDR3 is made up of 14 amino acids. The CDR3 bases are TGTGCCAGCAGTTACTCCAGGGTGTATATTGAGCAGTTCTTC. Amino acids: CASSYSRVYIEQFF.

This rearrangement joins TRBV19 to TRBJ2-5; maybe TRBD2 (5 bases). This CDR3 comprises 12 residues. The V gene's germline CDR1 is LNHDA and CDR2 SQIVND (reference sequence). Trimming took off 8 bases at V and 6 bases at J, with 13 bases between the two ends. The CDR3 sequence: CASQGNGKTQYF. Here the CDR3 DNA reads TGTGCCAGTCAAGGGAACGGGAAGACCCAGTACTTC.

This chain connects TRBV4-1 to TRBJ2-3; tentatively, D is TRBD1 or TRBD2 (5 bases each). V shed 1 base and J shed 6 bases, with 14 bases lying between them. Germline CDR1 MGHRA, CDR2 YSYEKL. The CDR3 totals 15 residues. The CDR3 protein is CASSQGGYGSDTQYF. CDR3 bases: TGCGCCAGCAGCCAAGGGGGGTATGGGAGCGATACGCAGTATTTT.

CDR3: CASRSTVVQGDEQFF. The CDR3 DNA follows: TGCGCCAGCAGGTCGACGGTAGTTCAGGGCGATGAGCAGTTCTTC. V gene TRBV5-1 combines with J gene TRBJ2-1; the D gene is possibly TRBD1 (5 bases). Germline assignment: CDR1 SGHRS and CDR2 YFSETQ. The CDR3 loop spans 15 amino acids. Trimming stripped 5 bases from V and 8 bases from J, with 20 bases between.

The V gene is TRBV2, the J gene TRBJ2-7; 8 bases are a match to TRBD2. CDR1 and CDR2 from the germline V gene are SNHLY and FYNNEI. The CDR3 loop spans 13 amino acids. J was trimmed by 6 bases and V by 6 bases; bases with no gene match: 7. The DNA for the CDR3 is TGTGCCAGCAGACCGGGGGGGCCGGGCGAGCAGTACTTC. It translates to CASRPGGPGEQYF.

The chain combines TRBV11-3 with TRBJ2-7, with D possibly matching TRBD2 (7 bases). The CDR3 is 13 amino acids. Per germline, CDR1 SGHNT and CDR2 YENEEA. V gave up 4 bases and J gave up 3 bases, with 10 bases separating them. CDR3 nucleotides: TGTGCCAGCAGCTGGGGGGGGCTCTACGAGCAGTACTTC. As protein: CASSWGGLYEQYF.

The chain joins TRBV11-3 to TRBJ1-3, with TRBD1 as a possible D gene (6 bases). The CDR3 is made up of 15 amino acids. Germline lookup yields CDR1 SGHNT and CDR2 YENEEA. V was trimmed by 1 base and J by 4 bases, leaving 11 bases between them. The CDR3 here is CASSLGRTAGNTIYF. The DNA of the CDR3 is TGTGCCAGCAGCTTAGGGAGGACAGCAGGAAACACCATATATTTT.

The CDR3 spells CASSFKGALLSLPQETQYF. CDR3 sequence (DNA): TGTGCCAGCAGCTTCAAGGGGGCATTGTTGAGTTTGCCCCAAGAGACCCAGTACTTC. The V call is TRBV5-6, the J call TRBJ2-5; 7 nucleotides align to TRBD1. This CDR3 is built from 19 residues. V trimming: 2 bases; J trimming: 1 base; junction bases outside the gene matches: 17. The germline V gene encodes CDR1 SGHDT and CDR2 YYEEEE.

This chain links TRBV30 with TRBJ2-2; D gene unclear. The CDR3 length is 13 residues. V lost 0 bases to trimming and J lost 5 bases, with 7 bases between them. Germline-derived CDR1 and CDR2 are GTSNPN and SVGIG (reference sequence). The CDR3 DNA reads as TGTGCCTGGAGTGTTTGGGGAACCGGGGAGCTGTTTTTT. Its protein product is CAWSVWGTGELFF.

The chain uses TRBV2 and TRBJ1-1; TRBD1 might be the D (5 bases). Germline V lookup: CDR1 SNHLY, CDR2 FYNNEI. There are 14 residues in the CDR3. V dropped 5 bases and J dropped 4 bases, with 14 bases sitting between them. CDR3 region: CASSLKRDGTEAFF. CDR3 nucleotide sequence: TGTGCCAGCAGTTTAAAAAGGGACGGCACTGAAGCTTTCTTT.

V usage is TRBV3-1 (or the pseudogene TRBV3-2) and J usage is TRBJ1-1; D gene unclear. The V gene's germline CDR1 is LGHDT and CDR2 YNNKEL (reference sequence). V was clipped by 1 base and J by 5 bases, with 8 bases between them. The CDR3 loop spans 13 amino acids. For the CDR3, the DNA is TGTGCCAGCAGCCAAGCGTGGGAGACTGAAGCTTTCTTT. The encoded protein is CASSQAWETEAFF.

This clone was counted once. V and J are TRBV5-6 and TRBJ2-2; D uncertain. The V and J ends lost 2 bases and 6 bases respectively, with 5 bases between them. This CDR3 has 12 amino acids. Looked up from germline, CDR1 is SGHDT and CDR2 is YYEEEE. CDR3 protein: CASSLRSGELFF. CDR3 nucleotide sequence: TGTGCCAGCAGCTTAAGGTCCGGGGAGCTGTTTTTT. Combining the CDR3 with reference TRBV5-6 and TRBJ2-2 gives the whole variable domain DAGVTQSPTHLIKTRGQQVTLRCSPKSGHDTVSWYQQALGQGPQFIFQYYEEEERQRGNFPDRFSGHQFPNYSSELNVNALLLGDSALYLCASSLRSGELFFGEGSRLTVL.

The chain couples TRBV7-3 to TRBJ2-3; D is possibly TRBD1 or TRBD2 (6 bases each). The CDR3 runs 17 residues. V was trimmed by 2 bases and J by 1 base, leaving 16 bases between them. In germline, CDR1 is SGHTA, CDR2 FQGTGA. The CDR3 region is CASSLLGGTTGTDTQYF. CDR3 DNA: TGTGCCAGCAGCTTACTCGGGGGCACAACAGGCACAGATACGCAGTATTTT.

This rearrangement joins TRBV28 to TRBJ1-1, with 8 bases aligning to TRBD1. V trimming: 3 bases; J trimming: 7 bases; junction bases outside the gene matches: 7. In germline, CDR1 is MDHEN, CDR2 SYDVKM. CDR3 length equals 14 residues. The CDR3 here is CASSFQGALLEAFF. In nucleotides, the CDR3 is TGTGCCAGCAGTTTCCAGGGGGCGCTTCTTGAAGCTTTCTTT.